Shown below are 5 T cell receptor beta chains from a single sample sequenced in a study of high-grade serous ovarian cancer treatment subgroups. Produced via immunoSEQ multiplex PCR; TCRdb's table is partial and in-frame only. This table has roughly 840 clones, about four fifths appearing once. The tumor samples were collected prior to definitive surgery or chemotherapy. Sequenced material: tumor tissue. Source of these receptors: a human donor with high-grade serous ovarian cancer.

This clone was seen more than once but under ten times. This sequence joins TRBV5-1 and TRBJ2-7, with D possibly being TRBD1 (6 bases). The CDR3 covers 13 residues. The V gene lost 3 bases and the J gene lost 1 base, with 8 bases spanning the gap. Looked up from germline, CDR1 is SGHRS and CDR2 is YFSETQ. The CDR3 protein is CASSWDKSYEQYF. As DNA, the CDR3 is TGCGCCAGCAGCTGGGACAAGTCCTACGAGCAGTACTTC.

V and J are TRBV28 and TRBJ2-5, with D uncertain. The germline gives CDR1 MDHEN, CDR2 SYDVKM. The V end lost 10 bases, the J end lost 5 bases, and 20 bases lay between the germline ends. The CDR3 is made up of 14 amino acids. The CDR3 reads CATALGSSWETQYF. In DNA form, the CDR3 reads TGTGCCACGGCCTTGGGGTCCTCCTGGGAGACCCAGTACTTC. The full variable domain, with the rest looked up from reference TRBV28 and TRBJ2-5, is DVKVTQSSRYLVKRTGEKVFLECVQDMDHENMFWYRQDPGLGLRLIYFSYDVKMKEKGDIPEGYSVSREKKERFSLILESASTNQTSMYLCATALGSSWETQYFGPGTRLLVL.

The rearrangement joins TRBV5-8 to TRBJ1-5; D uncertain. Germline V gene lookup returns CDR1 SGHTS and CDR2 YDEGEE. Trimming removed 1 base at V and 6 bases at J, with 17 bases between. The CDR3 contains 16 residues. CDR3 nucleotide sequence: TGTGCCAGCAGCTTGAGCGTTTTGGAGTTCGGTCAGCCCCAGCATTTT. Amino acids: CASSLSVLEFGQPQHF.

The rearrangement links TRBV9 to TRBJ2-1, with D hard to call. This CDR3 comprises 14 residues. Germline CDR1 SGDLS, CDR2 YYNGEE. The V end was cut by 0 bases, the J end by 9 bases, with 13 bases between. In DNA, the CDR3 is TGTGCCAGCAGCGTAGGAGGCCACCCGCCTGAGCAGTTCTTC. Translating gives CASSVGGHPPEQFF.

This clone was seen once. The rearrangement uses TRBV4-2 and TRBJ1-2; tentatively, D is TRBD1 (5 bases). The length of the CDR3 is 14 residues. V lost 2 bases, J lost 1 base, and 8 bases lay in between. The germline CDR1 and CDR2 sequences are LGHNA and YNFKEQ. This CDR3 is CASSQLQGNYGYTF. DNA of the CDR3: TGTGCCAGCAGCCAACTTCAGGGTAACTATGGCTACACCTTC.